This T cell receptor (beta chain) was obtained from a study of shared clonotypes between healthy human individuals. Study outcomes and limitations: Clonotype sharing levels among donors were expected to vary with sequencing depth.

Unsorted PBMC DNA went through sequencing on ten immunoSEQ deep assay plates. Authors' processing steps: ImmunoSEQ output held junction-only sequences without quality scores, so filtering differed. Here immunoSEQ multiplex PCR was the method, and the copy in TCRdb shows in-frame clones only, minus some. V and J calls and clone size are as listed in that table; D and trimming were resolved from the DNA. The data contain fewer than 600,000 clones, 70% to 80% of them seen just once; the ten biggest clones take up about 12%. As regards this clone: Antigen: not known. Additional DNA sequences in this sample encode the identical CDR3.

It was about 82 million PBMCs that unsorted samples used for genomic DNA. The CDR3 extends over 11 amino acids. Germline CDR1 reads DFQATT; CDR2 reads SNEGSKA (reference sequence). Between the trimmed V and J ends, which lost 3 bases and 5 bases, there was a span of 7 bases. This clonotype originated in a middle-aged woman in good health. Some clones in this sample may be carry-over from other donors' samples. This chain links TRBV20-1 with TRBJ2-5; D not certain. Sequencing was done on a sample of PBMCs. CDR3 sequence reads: CSARAWETQYF. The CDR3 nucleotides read TGCAGTGCTAGGGCTTGGGAGACCCAGTACTTC.